Listed here is a single TCR beta chain. The target of this receptor is not known. Nothing much larger sits one base from this clone, and base qualities are not available. Sequencing of TCR beta CDR3 regions was performed at survey depth on the immunoSEQ platform. The QIAamp DNA micro kit was used to extract genomic DNA from every cultured and uncultured CD8+ T cell population. In the original analysis: Samples with fewer than 5,000 productive reads were excluded, which removed about 6% of the 75 HIV peptide-stimulated cultures. Sequences were trimmed to CDR3 by a MANAFEST web app, and nonproductive sequences, CDR3s under 5 amino acids, and sequences not starting with C or ending with F/W were removed. For a clonotype to count as antigen-specific, the clonotype had to expand relative to the no-peptide control in at least 2 of 3 replicates at FDR 0.01, and only within one epitope family. Specific clonotypes also needed at least fivefold higher frequency than in wells stimulated with peptides from other epitope families. TCRdb stores this immuneACCESS table with in-frame sequences only. Part of the clones is absent; in the studies checked, under half of the shortfall reflects unresolved V genes, and no reason is known for the rest. V, J and clone size are taken as reported in that table, and D and trimming were inferred from the DNA itself. In this sample the table shows some 87,000 clones, roughly 77% of which occur a single time. Of the sample, roughly 24% is held by the ten largest clones.

CDR1 and CDR2 are read off the germline V gene as ENHRY and SYGVKD. From the cysteine through the phenylalanine, the CDR3 covers 19 amino acids. The retained sequence is limited to the CDR3, 57 bases, with the frame set at the first base. The germline V and J ends show losses of 3 bases and 1 base respectively, and no gene match explains 12 bases of the junction. This sample was included in a study of CD8 T cell repertoires and HIV-1 epitope variants (dated by TCRdb to about 2020). Turning to the overall study: In separate culture wells, T cells were stimulated with each of twenty-five peptides that represented autologous and known Gag and Nef epitope variants. A CMV, EBV and flu peptide pool, the Ebola AY9 epitope as negative control, and a no-peptide well were included as control conditions. The epitopes tested were three Gag epitope families plus Nef HW9 and YT9. T cells were enriched using the EasySep Human T Cell Enrichment Kit and then co-cultured with an equal number of autologous T cell-negative cells acting as antigen-presenting cells. For roughly 10 days the cultures were kept in IMDM with gentamicin, and on days 3 and 7 half of the media was changed with IL-2, IL-7 and IL-15 added. An aliquot of 1M T cells was saved as an uncultured baseline condition, separate from the 80 to 95 T cell cultures. A total of roughly 78 T cell cultures were run, with each culture condition performed in triplicate except for one peptide, which was performed in duplicate.

Overall results and qualifications from the work: Nine or ten antigen-specific TCR beta clonotypes were identified, of which more than five appeared to be cross-reactive for autologous or known escape epitope variants. The assay identified only TCR beta chains and indicated proliferation to antigen, not T cell function or cytokine profile. Roughly 5 clonotypes recognized the Nef KF9 family and one clonotype recognized the HW9 family, while no responses were seen to the TAALDMSHF plasma variant.

The EasySep Human CD8+ T Cell Enrichment Kit was used on day 10 to isolate CD8+ T cells from every culture. The sequence was obtained from a male donor with HIV. This chain joins TRBV10-3 to TRBJ2-1, and 10 junctional nucleotides match TRBD2. The material sequenced was uncultured baseline CD8+ T cells from peripheral blood mononuclear cells (PBMCs). The DNA sequence reads TGTGCCATCAGTGATCCCTCCGGGGCTAGCGGGGGATCCTACAATGAGCAGTTCTTC. It translates as CAISDPSGASGGSYNEQFF.